This T cell receptor (beta chain) emerged from a study of CD8 T cells in Susac syndrome. Study details: Patients with Susac syndrome were therapy-naive, on corticosteroids, or on intravenous immunoglobulin alone at blood draw. The study, taken as a whole, reports: CD4+ T cell repertoires in Susac syndrome exhibited no evidence of clonal expansion.

CDR3 length equals 15 residues. From germline, CDR1 is SGHVS and CDR2 FQNEAQ. The V and J ends lost 5 bases and 8 bases respectively, with 19 bases between them. Roughly 0.45 to 1 ug RNA was reverse transcribed with random hexamers. The TCR beta CDR3 was amplified by immunoSEQ multiplex PCR across 54 Vbeta, 13 Jbeta. TCRdb recomputed calls from the immunoSEQ multiplex PCR reads with MiXCR, one row per CDR3 protein. The repertoire holds some 210,000 distinct CDR3 sequences, about 94% seen once, with about 0.14% in the top ten. About this clonotype itself: Its antigen is still unknown.

V usage is TRBV7-8 and J usage is TRBJ2-1; weak D call: TRBD2 (6 bases). Sequenced input: CD4+ T cells from PBMCs. The origin of this receptor is a human donor with Susac syndrome. This CDR3 reads CASSPTTQGGYEQFF. CDR3 DNA: TGTGCCAGCAGCCCAACTACGCAGGGAGGCTATGAGCAGTTCTTC.